These T cell receptor beta chains were read from a single sample in a study of blood T cell repertoires in COVID-19. The data were produced by immunoSEQ multiplex PCR, yet TCRdb's version contains in-frame clones alone and is incomplete. The data contain 350,000 to 400,000 clones, roughly 87% of them seen just once; the ten biggest clones take up 3%. The specimen was PBMCs or T cells enriched from blood (not recorded which). These receptors originate from a woman aged 25-40 years who had recovered from COVID-19. Both conserved end residues are part of each CDR3. A D gene is named only where the DNA matches it firmly. Clone size appears in some rows only: once, few, many, or a class for an expanded clone.

j_gene: TRBJ2-7; abundance: NA; v_gene: TRBV7-8; d_gene: NA; CDR3aa: CASSPRLNPLHEQYF; CDR3nt: TGTGCCAGCAGCCCTAGACTCAATCCGCTCCACGAGCAGTACTTC
j_gene: TRBJ1-2; abundance: NA; v_gene: TRBV7-8; d_gene: NA; CDR3aa: CASSLAPRAVYGYTF; CDR3nt: TGTGCCAGCAGCTTAGCCCCCAGGGCGGTCTATGGCTACACCTTC
j_gene: TRBJ1-5; abundance: NA; v_gene: TRBV4-1; d_gene: NA; CDR3aa: CASSQDRQVQPQHF; CDR3nt: TGCGCCAGCAGCCAAGATCGACAGGTTCAGCCCCAGCATTTT
j_gene: TRBJ2-3; abundance: NA; v_gene: TRBV5-1; d_gene: TRBD1; CDR3aa: CASSFGTGTDTQYF; CDR3nt: TGCGCCAGCAGCTTCGGGACAGGCACAGATACGCAGTATTTT
j_gene: TRBJ2-7; abundance: NA; v_gene: TRBV19; d_gene: NA; CDR3aa: CASSMVLRNSYEQYF; CDR3nt: TGTGCCAGTAGTATGGTCCTGCGTAACTCCTACGAGCAGTACTTC
j_gene: TRBJ2-1; abundance: once; v_gene: TRBV23-1; d_gene: TRBD2; CDR3aa: CASSQYGLAGGTYNEQFF; CDR3nt: TGCGCCAGCAGTCAATATGGGCTAGCGGGGGGGACATACAATGAGCAGTTCTTC
j_gene: TRBJ2-1; abundance: NA; v_gene: TRBV19; d_gene: TRBD2; CDR3aa: CASSIRLAGNPRINEQFF; CDR3nt: TGTGCCAGTAGTATTCGACTAGCGGGGAACCCGCGGATTAATGAGCAGTTCTTC
j_gene: TRBJ1-6; abundance: NA; v_gene: TRBV9; d_gene: NA; CDR3aa: CASSSSTRNSPLHF; CDR3nt: TGTGCCAGCAGCTCTTCGACTCGTAATTCACCCCTCCACTTT
j_gene: TRBJ1-3; abundance: NA; v_gene: TRBV7-9; d_gene: NA; CDR3aa: CASSLGRQSDRNTIYF; CDR3nt: TGTGCCAGCAGCTTAGGGCGACAGAGTGATAGAAACACCATATATTTT
j_gene: TRBJ1-5; abundance: NA; v_gene: TRBV5-1; d_gene: NA; CDR3aa: CASSPNGGQPQHF; CDR3nt: TGCGCCAGCAGCCCGAATGGAGGACAGCCCCAGCATTTT
j_gene: TRBJ2-7; abundance: NA; v_gene: TRBV11-2; d_gene: TRBD2; CDR3aa: CASSLEAGEVYEQYF; CDR3nt: TGTGCCAGCAGCTTAGAGGCGGGGGAGGTCTACGAGCAGTACTTC
j_gene: TRBJ2-7; abundance: NA; v_gene: TRBV6-2/TRBV6-3; d_gene: TRBD2; CDR3aa: CASSYSTSSGSYEQYF; CDR3nt: TGTGCCAGCAGTTACTCGACCTCTAGCGGGAGCTACGAGCAGTACTTC
j_gene: TRBJ1-4; abundance: NA; v_gene: TRBV7-8; d_gene: TRBD1; CDR3aa: CASSLAYRGSATNEKLFF; CDR3nt: TGTGCCAGCAGCTTAGCCTACAGGGGGTCTGCAACTAATGAAAAACTGTTTTTT
j_gene: TRBJ2-1; abundance: few; v_gene: TRBV4-1; d_gene: NA; CDR3aa: CASSQGGGVSYNEQFF; CDR3nt: TGCGCCAGCAGCCAAGGCGGGGGCGTCTCCTACAATGAGCAGTTCTTC
j_gene: TRBJ1-2; abundance: NA; v_gene: TRBV7-6; d_gene: TRBD1; CDR3aa: CASSGQGLLSNYGYTF; CDR3nt: TGTGCCAGCAGCGGACAGGGGCTTCTTTCTAACTATGGCTACACCTTC
j_gene: TRBJ2-2; abundance: NA; v_gene: TRBV6-6; d_gene: TRBD1; CDR3aa: CASGGKGQANTGELFF; CDR3nt: TGTGCCAGCGGAGGAAAGGGACAGGCAAACACCGGGGAGCTGTTTTTT
j_gene: TRBJ2-5; abundance: NA; v_gene: TRBV2; d_gene: TRBD1; CDR3aa: CASKGNRGEETQYF; CDR3nt: TGTGCCAGCAAGGGAAACAGGGGGGAAGAGACCCAGTACTTC
j_gene: TRBJ2-1; abundance: NA; v_gene: TRBV5-4; d_gene: NA; CDR3aa: CASSTDSNEQFF; CDR3nt: TGTGCCAGCAGCACAGACAGTAATGAGCAGTTCTTC
j_gene: TRBJ1-2; abundance: NA; v_gene: TRBV27; d_gene: NA; CDR3aa: CASRPGQNKGGYTF; CDR3nt: TGTGCCAGCAGGCCAGGACAGAATAAAGGGGGCTACACCTTC
j_gene: TRBJ1-1; abundance: few; v_gene: TRBV6-5; d_gene: TRBD1; CDR3aa: CASSLTGVEAFF; CDR3nt: TGTGCCAGCAGTTTAACAGGGGTGGAAGCTTTCTTT
j_gene: TRBJ1-5; abundance: NA; v_gene: TRBV11-2; d_gene: TRBD1; CDR3aa: CASSQTGGDQPQHF; CDR3nt: TGTGCCAGCAGCCAGACAGGGGGAGATCAGCCCCAGCATTTT
j_gene: TRBJ1-1; abundance: NA; v_gene: TRBV5-8; d_gene: TRBD1; CDR3aa: CASSTWDRGPNTEAFF; CDR3nt: TGTGCCAGCAGCACATGGGACAGGGGACCGAACACTGAAGCTTTCTTT
j_gene: TRBJ1-1; abundance: NA; v_gene: TRBV10-2; d_gene: TRBD1; CDR3aa: CASSELGGQGGIEAFF; CDR3nt: TGCGCCAGCAGTGAGTTAGGGGGACAGGGAGGGATTGAAGCTTTCTTT
j_gene: TRBJ2-7; abundance: NA; v_gene: TRBV19; d_gene: TRBD2; CDR3aa: CASSIVAGVQEQYF; CDR3nt: TGTGCCAGTAGTATCGTAGCGGGAGTTCAGGAGCAGTACTTC
j_gene: TRBJ2-1; abundance: NA; v_gene: TRBV30; d_gene: NA; CDR3aa: CAWSERGGPNEQFF; CDR3nt: TGTGCCTGGAGTGAGAGGGGGGGCCCGAATGAGCAGTTCTTC
j_gene: TRBJ1-4; abundance: NA; v_gene: TRBV5-5; d_gene: NA; CDR3aa: CASSYFTGSEKLFF; CDR3nt: TGTGCCAGCAGTTATTTCACCGGGAGCGAAAAACTGTTTTTT
j_gene: TRBJ1-1; abundance: NA; v_gene: TRBV18; d_gene: TRBD1; CDR3aa: CASSRDRKNTEAFF; CDR3nt: TGTGCCAGCTCCCGGGACAGGAAGAACACTGAAGCTTTCTTT
j_gene: TRBJ2-3; abundance: NA; v_gene: TRBV18; d_gene: TRBD2; CDR3aa: CASSPSLAGGPDTQYF; CDR3nt: TGTGCCAGCTCACCATCACTAGCGGGGGGGCCAGATACGCAGTATTTT
j_gene: TRBJ1-4; abundance: NA; v_gene: TRBV5-6; d_gene: NA; CDR3aa: CASNMQGPVEKLFF; CDR3nt: TGTGCCAGCAACATGCAGGGCCCTGTTGAAAAACTGTTTTTT